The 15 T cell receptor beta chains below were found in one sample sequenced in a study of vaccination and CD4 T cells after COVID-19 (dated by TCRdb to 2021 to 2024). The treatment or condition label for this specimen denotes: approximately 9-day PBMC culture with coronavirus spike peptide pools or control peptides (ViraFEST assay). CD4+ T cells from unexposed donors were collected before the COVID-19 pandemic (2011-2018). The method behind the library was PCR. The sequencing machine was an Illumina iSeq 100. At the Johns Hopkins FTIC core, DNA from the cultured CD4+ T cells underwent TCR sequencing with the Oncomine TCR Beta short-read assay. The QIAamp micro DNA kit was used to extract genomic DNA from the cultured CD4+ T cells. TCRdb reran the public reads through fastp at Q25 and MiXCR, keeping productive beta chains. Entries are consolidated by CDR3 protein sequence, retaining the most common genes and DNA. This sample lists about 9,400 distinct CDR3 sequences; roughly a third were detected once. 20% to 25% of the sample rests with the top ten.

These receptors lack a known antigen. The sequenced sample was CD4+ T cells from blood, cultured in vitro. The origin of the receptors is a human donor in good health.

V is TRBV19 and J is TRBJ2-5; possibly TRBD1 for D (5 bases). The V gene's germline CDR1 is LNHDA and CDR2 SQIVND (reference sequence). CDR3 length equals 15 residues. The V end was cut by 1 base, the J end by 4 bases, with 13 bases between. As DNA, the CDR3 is TGTGCCAGTAGTATAGGCAGGGTCGGCGGAGAGACCCAGTACTTC. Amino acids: CASSIGRVGGETQYF. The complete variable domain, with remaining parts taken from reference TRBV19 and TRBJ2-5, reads DGGITQSPKYLFRKEGQNVTLSCEQNLNHDAMYWYRQDPGQGLRLIYYSQIVNDFQKGDIAEGYSVSREKKESFPLTVTSAQKNPTAFYLCASSIGRVGGETQYFGPGTRLLVL.

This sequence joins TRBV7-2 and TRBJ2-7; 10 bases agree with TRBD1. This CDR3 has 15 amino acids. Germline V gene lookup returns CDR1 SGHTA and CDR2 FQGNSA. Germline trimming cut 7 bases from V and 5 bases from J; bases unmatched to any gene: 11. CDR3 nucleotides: TGTGCCAGCACCCTAGAACCGGGACAGGGGAACGAGCAGTACTTC. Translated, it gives CASTLEPGQGNEQYF.

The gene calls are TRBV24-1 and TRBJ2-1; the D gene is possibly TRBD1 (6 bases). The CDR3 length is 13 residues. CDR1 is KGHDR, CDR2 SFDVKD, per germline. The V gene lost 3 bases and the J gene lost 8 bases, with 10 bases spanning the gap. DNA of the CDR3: TGTGCCACCAGTGATACACCAGGGGATGAGCAGTTCTTC. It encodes CATSDTPGDEQFF.

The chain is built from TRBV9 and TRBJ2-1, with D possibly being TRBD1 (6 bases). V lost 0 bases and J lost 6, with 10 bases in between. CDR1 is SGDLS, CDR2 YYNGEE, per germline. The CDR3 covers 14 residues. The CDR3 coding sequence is TGTGCCAGCAGCGTAGAGGGGGTCACCAATGAGCAGTTCTTC. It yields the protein CASSVEGVTNEQFF.

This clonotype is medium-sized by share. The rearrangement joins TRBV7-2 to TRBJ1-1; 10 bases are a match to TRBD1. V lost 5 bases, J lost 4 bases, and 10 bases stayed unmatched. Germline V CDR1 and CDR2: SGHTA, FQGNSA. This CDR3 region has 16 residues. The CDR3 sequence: CASSALRDRGFTEAFF. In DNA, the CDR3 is TGTGCCAGCAGCGCCCTGAGGGACAGGGGCTTCACTGAAGCTTTCTTT.

The CDR3 loop reads CASSLTGGGQPQHF. For the CDR3, the DNA is TGTGCCAGTTCATTGACAGGGGGAGGTCAGCCCCAGCATTTT. V is TRBV12-3 or TRBV12-4 and J is TRBJ1-5; 9 bases fit TRBD1. Trimming cost V 9 bases and J 6 bases; bases outside gene matches: 9. This CDR3 has 14 amino acids.

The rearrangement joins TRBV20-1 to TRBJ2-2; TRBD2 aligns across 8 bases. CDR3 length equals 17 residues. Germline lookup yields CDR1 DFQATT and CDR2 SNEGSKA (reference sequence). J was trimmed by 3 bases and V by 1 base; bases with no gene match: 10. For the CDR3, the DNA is TGCAGTGCTAGAGTCGAGACTAGCGAACCCGACACCGGGGAGCTGTTTTTT. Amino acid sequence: CSARVETSEPDTGELFF.

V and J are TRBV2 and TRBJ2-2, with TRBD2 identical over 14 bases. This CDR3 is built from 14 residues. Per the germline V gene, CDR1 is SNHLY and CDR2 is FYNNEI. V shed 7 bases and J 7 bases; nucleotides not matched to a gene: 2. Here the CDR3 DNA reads TGTGCCAGCATGACTAGCGGGAGGGGCGGGGAGCTGTTTTTT. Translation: CASMTSGRGGELFF.

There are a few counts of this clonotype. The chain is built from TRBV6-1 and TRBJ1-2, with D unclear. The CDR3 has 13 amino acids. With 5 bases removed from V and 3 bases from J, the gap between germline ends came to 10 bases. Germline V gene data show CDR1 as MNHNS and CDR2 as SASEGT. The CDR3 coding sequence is TGTGCCAGCAGTCCGCGTCGGGACTATGGCTACACCTTC. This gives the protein CASSPRRDYGYTF.

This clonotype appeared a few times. The CDR3 coding sequence is TGTGCCAGCAGCTTTGACTCGCACACCGGGGAGCTGTTTTTT. It is translated as CASSFDSHTGELFF. The chain employs TRBV11-1 and TRBJ2-2, with no clear D. CDR1 is SGHAT and CDR2 is FQDESV in the germline V gene (reference sequence). The CDR3 sequence is 14 residues long. Trimming stripped 3 bases from V and 3 bases from J, with 8 bases between.

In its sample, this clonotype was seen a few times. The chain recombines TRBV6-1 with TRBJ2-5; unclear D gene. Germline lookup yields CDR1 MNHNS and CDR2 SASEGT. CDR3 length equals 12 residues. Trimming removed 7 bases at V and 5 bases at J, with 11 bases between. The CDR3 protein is CASTPSWETQYF. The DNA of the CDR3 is TGTGCCAGCACCCCGTCATGGGAGACCCAGTACTTC.

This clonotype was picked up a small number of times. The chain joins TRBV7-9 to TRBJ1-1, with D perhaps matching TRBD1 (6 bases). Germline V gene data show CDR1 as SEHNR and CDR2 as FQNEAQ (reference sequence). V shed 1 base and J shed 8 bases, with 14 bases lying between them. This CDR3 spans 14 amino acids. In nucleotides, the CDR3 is TGTGCCAGCAGCTTAGTAGGGGGGGGAAACGAAGCTTTCTTT. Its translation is CASSLVGGGNEAFF.

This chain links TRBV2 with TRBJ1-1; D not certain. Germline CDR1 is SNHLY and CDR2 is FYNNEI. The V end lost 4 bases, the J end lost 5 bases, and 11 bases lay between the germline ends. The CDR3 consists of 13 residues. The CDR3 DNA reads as TGTGCCAGCAGTGTGAAGCCGAGGACTGAAGCTTTCTTT. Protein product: CASSVKPRTEAFF.

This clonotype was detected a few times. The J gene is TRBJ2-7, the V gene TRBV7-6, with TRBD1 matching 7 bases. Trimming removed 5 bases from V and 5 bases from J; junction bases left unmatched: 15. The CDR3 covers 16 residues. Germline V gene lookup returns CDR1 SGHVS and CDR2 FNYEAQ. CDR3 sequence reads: CASSLGQLHAGNEQYF. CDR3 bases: TGTGCCAGCAGCCTGGGACAGCTACACGCAGGTAACGAGCAGTACTTC.

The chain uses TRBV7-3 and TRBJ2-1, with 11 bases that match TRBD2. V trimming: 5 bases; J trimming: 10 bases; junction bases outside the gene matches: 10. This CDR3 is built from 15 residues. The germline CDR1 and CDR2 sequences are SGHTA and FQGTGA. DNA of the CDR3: TGTGCCAGCAGCCCCCGACTAGCGGGGACACAAGAGCAGTTCTTC. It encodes CASSPRLAGTQEQFF. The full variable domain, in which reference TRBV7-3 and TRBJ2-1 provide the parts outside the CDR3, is GAGVSQTPSNKVTEKGKYVELRCDPISGHTALYWYRQSLGQGPEFLIYFQGTGAADDSGLPNDRFFAVRPEGSVSTLKIQRTERGDSAVYLCASSPRLAGTQEQFFGPGTRLTVL.